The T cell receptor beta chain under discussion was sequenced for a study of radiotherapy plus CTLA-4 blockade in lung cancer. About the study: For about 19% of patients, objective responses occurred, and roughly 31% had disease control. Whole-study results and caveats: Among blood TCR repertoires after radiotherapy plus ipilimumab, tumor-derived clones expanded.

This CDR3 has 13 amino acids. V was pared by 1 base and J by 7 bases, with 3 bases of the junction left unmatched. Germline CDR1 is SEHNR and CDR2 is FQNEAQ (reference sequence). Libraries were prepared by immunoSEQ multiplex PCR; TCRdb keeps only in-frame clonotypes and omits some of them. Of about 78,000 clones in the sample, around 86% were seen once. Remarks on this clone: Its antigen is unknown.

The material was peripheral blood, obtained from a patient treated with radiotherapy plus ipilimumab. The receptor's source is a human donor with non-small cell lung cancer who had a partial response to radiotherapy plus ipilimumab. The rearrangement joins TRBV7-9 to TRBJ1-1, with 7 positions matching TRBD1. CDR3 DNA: TGTGCCAGCAGCTTAGAGGGGGCCGATGAAGCTTTCTTT. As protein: CASSLEGADEAFF.